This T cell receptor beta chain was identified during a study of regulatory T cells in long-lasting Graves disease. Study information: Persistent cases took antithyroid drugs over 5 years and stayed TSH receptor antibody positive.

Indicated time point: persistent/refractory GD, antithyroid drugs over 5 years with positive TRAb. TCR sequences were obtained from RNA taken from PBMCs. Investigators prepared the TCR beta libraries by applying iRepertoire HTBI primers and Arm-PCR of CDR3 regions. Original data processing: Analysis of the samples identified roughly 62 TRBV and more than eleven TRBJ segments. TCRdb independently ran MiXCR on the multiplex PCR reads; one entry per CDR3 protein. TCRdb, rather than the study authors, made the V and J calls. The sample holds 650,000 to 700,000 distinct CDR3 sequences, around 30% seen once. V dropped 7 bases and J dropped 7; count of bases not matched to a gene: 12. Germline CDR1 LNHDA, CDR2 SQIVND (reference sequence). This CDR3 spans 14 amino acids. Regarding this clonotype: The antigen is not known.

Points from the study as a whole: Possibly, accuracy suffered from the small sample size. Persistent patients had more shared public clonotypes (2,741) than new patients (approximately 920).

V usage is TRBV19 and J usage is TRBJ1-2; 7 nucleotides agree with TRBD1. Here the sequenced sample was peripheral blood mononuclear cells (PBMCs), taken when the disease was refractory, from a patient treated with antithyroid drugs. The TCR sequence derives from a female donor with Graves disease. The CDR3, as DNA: TGTGCCAGTACCCTTTCGGGGACAGCACCTGGCTACACCTTC. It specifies CASTLSGTAPGYTF.